These 13 T cell receptor beta chains were sequenced from one sample in a study of technical replicates of blood from a handful of donors. Sequenced by immunoSEQ multiplex PCR; TCRdb stores in-frame clones only, minus some. Of fewer than 90,000 clones in the sample, just under 95% were seen once. Source material: T cells isolated from PBMCs. The receptors stem from a human donor in good health.

This chain connects TRBV7-9 to TRBJ2-7; D remains ambiguous. Trimming cost V 3 bases and J 2 bases, with 17 bases left between them. The CDR3 has 16 residues. Germline assignment: CDR1 SEHNR and CDR2 FQNEAQ (reference sequence). DNA for the CDR3: TGTGCCAGCAGCTTGGAGACTCACGTATCGACCTACGAGCAGTACTTC. This encodes CASSLETHVSTYEQYF.

J is TRBJ2-3 and V is TRBV19, with D tentatively TRBD2 (6 bases). V was cut by 0 bases and J by 1 base, with 11 bases left in between. There are 16 residues in the CDR3. Germline loops: CDR1 LNHDA, CDR2 SQIVND (reference sequence). The CDR3 sequence: CASSIDRVAGTDTQYF. The CDR3 DNA sequence: TGTGCCAGTAGTATAGATCGGGTAGCGGGCACAGATACGCAGTATTTT.

V usage is TRBV5-4 and J usage is TRBJ2-5, with 9 nucleotides matching TRBD2. The germline V gene encodes CDR1 SGHNT and CDR2 YYREEE (reference sequence). Trimming cost V 5 bases and J 8 bases; bases outside gene matches: 4. The CDR3 is 12 amino acids. The CDR3 coding sequence is TGTGCCAGCAGTTCCGGGACTAGCACCCAGTACTTC. Its translation is CASSSGTSTQYF.

The J gene is TRBJ2-3, the V gene TRBV7-9; 9 nucleotides align to TRBD1. Germline V gene lookup returns CDR1 SEHNR and CDR2 FQNEAQ (reference sequence). V trimming: 1 base; J trimming: 0 bases; junction bases outside the gene matches: 2. CDR3 length: 16 amino acids. The CDR3 DNA reads TGTGCCAGCAGCTTAGGGGGGACAGGGAGCACAGATACGCAGTATTTT. It encodes CASSLGGTGSTDTQYF. The full variable domain, its missing parts supplied by reference TRBV7-9 and TRBJ2-3, is DTGVSQNPRHKITKRGQNVTFRCDPISEHNRLYWYRQTLGQGPEFLTYFQNEAQLEKSRLLSDRFSAERPKGSFSTLEIQRTEQGDSAMYLCASSLGGTGSTDTQYFGPGTRLTVL.

The genes are TRBV5-4 and TRBJ2-7; 9 nucleotides agree with TRBD1. This CDR3 contains 14 residues. Germline CDR1 is SGHNT and CDR2 is YYREEE (reference sequence). Trimming took 3 bases from V and 3 from J; bases not matched to a gene: 4. CDR3 DNA sequence: TGTGCCAGCAGCTGGAGGACAGGGGACTACGAGCAGTACTTC. This codes for CASSWRTGDYEQYF.

This chain uses TRBV4-1 with TRBJ1-1; no definite D call. Germline loops: CDR1 MGHRA, CDR2 YSYEKL. The CDR3 contains 14 residues. V lost 1 base and J 3 bases, leaving 9 bases between the germline ends. CDR3: CASSQALADTEAFF. In DNA form, the CDR3 reads TGCGCCAGCAGCCAAGCCCTAGCCGACACTGAAGCTTTCTTT.

The J gene is TRBJ1-4, the V gene TRBV10-1; TRBD1 might be the D (6 bases). CDR1 is WNHNN, CDR2 SYGVQD, per germline (reference sequence). The CDR3 contains 16 residues. Trimming shortened V by 3 bases and J by 5 bases, and 16 bases separated the two germline ends. In nucleotides, the CDR3 is TGCGCCAGCAGTGACATGGCTCAGGGGTCGAATGAAAAACTGTTTTTT. As protein: CASSDMAQGSNEKLFF.

The chain combines TRBV27 with TRBJ2-7; 8 nucleotides match TRBD2. CDR3 length: 13 amino acids. The germline gives CDR1 MNHEY, CDR2 SMNVEV (reference sequence). V was pared by 3 bases and J by 12 bases, with 10 bases of the junction left unmatched. CDR3 sequence reads: CASSLRSGTLRYF. In DNA, the CDR3 is TGTGCCAGCAGTTTGCGTAGCGGGACATTAAGGTACTTC.

This clone has a handful of counts. The chain combines TRBV13 with TRBJ2-1, with TRBD1 identical over 10 bases. Losses at the gene ends were 0 bases for V and 9 bases for J; bases not matched to a gene: 2. This CDR3 contains 14 residues. Germline lookup yields CDR1 PRHDT and CDR2 FYEKMQ (reference sequence). The CDR3 DNA is TGTGCCAGCAGCTTAGGGACAGGGGGCGGTGAGCAGTTCTTC. It encodes CASSLGTGGGEQFF. The whole variable domain, remainder taken from reference TRBV13 and TRBJ2-1, is AAGVIQSPRHLIKEKRETATLKCYPIPRHDTVYWYQQGPGQDPQFLISFYEKMQSDKGSIPDRFSAQQFSDYHSELNMSSLELGDSALYFCASSLGTGGGEQFFGPGTRLTVL.

This clone was recorded only once. The J gene is TRBJ1-2, the V gene TRBV28; a weak D match, TRBD1 (5 bases). Germline V gives CDR1 MDHEN, CDR2 SYDVKM. The CDR3 runs 12 residues. The V end was cut by 4 bases, the J end by 3 bases, with 6 bases between. The CDR3 here is CASSSRDYGYTF. CDR3 DNA: TGTGCCAGCAGTTCCAGGGACTATGGCTACACCTTC.

The chain joins TRBV4-1 to TRBJ1-1, with a possible D match to TRBD1 (6 bases). This CDR3 contains 16 residues. The germline V and J ends were trimmed by 3 bases and 4 bases, with 18 bases remaining between them. The V gene's germline CDR1 is MGHRA and CDR2 YSYEKL. This CDR3 is CASSQVDMGATTEAFF. The CDR3 DNA is TGCGCCAGCAGCCAGGTGGATATGGGGGCGACCACTGAAGCTTTCTTT.

The chain is built from TRBV30 and TRBJ2-5, with D possibly matching TRBD2 (6 bases). The end of the DNA is better explained by TRBJ2-7, so the J call may be wrong. The CDR3 sequence is 14 residues long. Looked up from germline, CDR1 is GTSNPN and CDR2 is SVGIG (reference sequence). CDR3 in amino acids: CAWSNTRWGDEQYF. The CDR3 bases are TGTGCCTGGAGTAATACCCGCTGGGGGGACGAGCAGTACTTC.

The CDR3 DNA sequence: TGTGCCACAAAGTACCCAGGGAAGACCTACGAGCAGTACTTC. Its translation is CATKYPGKTYEQYF. The chain links TRBV28 to TRBJ2-7, with D perhaps matching TRBD1 (5 bases). V was shortened by 10 bases and J by 2 bases, with 18 bases between the two germline ends. The CDR3 is 14 amino acids. CDR1 and CDR2 (germline): MDHEN, SYDVKM.